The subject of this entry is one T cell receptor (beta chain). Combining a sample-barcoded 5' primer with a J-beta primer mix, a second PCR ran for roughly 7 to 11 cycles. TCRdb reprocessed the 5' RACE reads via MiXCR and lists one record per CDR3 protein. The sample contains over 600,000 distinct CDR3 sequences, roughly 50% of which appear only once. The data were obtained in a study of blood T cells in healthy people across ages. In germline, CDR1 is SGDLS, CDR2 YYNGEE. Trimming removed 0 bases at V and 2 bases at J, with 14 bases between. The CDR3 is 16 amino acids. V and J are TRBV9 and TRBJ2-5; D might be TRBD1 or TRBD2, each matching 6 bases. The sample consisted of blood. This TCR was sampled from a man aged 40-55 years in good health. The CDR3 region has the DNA TGTGCCAGCAGCGTAGAAACAGGGAGGAGTCAAGAGACCCAGTACTTC. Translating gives CASSVETGRSQETQYF.